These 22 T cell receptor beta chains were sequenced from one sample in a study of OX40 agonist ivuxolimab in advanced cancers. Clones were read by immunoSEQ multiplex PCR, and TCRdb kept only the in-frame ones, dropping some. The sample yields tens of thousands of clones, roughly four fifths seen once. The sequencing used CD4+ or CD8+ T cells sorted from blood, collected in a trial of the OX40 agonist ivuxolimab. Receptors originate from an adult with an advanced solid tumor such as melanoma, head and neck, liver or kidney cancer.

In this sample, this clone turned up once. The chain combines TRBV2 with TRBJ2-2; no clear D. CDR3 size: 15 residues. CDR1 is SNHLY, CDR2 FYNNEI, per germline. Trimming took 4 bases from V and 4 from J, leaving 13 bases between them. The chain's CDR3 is CASSVLPSPTGELFF. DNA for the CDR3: TGTGCCAGCAGTGTCTTGCCCTCCCCCACCGGGGAGCTGTTTTTT.

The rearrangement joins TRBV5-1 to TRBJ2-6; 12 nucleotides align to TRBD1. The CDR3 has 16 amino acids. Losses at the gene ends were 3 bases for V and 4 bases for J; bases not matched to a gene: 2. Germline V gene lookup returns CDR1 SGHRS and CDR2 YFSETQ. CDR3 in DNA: TGCGCCAGCAGCTCGGGACAGGGGGCCGGGGCCAACGTCCTGACTTTC. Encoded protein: CASSSGQGAGANVLTF.

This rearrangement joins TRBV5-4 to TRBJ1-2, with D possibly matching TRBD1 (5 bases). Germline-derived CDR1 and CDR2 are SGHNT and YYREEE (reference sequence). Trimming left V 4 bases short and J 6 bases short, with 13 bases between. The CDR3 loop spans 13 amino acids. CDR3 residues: CASSAPRGDGYTF. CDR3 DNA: TGTGCCAGCAGCGCCCCGCGGGGCGATGGCTACACCTTC.

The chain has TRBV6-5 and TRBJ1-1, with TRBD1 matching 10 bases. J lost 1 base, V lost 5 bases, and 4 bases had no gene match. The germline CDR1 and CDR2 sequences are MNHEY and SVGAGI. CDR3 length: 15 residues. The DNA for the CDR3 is TGTGCCAGCAGTAGGACAGGGGGAAGGAACACTGAAGCTTTCTTT. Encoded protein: CASSRTGGRNTEAFF.

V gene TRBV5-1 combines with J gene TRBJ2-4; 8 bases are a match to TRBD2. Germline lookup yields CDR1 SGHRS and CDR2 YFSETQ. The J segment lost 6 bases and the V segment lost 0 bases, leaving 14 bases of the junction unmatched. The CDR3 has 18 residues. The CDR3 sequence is CASSLAGTRGRVGNIQYF. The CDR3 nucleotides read TGCGCCAGCAGCTTGGCCGGGACTAGAGGACGAGTCGGAAACATTCAGTACTTC.

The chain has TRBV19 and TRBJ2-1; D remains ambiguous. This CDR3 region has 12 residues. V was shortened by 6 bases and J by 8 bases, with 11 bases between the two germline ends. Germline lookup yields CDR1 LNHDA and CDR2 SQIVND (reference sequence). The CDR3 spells CASRTRAHEQFF. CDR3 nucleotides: TGTGCCAGTAGAACAAGGGCTCATGAGCAGTTCTTC. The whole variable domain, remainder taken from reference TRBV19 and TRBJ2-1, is DGGITQSPKYLFRKEGQNVTLSCEQNLNHDAMYWYRQDPGQGLRLIYYSQIVNDFQKGDIAEGYSVSREKKESFPLTVTSAQKNPTAFYLCASRTRAHEQFFGPGTRLTVL.

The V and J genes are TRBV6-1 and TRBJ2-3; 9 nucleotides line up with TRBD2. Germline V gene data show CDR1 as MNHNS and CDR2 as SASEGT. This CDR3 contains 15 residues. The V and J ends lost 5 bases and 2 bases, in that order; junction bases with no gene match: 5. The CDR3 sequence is CASSWLAGNTDTQYF. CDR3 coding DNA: TGTGCCAGCAGTTGGCTAGCGGGGAACACAGATACGCAGTATTTT.

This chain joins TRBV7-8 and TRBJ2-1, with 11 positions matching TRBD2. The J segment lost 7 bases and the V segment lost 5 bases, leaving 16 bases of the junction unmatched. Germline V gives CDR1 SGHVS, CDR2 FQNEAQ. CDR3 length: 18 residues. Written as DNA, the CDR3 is TGTGCCAGCAGCCCCCCCCTTCGTGCTAGCGGGGGGAAAAATGAGCAGTTCTTC. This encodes CASSPPLRASGGKNEQFF.

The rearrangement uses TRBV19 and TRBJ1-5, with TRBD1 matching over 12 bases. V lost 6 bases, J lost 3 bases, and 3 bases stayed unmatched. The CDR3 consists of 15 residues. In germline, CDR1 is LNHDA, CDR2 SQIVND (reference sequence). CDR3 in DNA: TGTGCCAGTAGGGGGACAGGGGGCCTCAATCAGCCCCAGCATTTT. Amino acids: CASRGTGGLNQPQHF.

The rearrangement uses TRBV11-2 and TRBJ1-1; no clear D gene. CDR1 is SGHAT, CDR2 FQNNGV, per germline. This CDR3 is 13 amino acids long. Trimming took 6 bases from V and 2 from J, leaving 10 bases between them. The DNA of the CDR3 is TGTGCCAGCAGAAGACATGCTAACACTGAAGCTTTCTTT. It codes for CASRRHANTEAFF.

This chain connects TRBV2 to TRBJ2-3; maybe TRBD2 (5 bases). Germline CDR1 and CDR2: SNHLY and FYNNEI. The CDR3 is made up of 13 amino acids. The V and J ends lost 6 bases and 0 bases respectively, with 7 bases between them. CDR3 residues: CASRAGSTDTQYF. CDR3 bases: TGTGCCAGCAGGGCGGGTAGCACAGATACGCAGTATTTT.

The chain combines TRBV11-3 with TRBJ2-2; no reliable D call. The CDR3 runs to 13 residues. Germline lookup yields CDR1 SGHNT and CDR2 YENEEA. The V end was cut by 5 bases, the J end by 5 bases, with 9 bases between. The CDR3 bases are TGTGCCAGCAGCAACCGGCCAACCGGGGAGCTGTTTTTT. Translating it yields CASSNRPTGELFF.

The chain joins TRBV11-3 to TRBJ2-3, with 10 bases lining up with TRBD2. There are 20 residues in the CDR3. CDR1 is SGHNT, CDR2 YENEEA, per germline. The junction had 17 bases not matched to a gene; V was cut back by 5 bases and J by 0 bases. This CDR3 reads CASSGGGGLADSSSTDTQYF. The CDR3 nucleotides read TGTGCCAGCAGCGGTGGGGGCGGACTAGCGGACTCGTCTAGCACAGATACGCAGTATTTT.

The CDR3 DNA reads as TGTGCCACCAGCAGATCCCGCACAGGGAACACTGAAGCTTTCTTT. Protein product: CATSRSRTGNTEAFF. The rearrangement uses TRBV15 and TRBJ1-1; weak D call: TRBD1 (5 bases). This CDR3 is 15 amino acids long. Germline-derived CDR1 and CDR2 are LNHNV and YYDKDF (reference sequence). Trimming cost V 2 bases and J 1 base, with 11 bases left between them.

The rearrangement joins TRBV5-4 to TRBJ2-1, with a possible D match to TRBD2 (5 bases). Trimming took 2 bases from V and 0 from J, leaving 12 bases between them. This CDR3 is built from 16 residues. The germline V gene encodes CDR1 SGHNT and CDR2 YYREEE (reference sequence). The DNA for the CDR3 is TGTGCCAGCAGCTTTTTGGGAGTACTCTCCTACAATGAGCAGTTCTTC. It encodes CASSFLGVLSYNEQFF.

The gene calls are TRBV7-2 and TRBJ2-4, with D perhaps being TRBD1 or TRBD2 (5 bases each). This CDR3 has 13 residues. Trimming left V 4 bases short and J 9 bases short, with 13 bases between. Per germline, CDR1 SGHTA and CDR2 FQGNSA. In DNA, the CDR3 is TGTGCCAGCAGCTCCCAGAGGGACGGCATTCAGTACTTC. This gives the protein CASSSQRDGIQYF. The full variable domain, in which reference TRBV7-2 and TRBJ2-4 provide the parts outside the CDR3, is GAGVSQSPSNKVTEKGKDVELRCDPISGHTALYWYRQSLGQGLEFLIYFQGNSAPDKSGLPSDRFSAERTGGSVSTLTIQRTQQEDSAVYLCASSSQRDGIQYFGAGTRLSVL.

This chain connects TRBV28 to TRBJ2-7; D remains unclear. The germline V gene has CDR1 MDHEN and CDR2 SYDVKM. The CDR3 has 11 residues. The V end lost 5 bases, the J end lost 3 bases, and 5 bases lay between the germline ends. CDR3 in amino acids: CASSPYYEQYF. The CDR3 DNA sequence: TGTGCCAGCAGTCCCTACTACGAGCAGTACTTC.

The CDR3 region is CASLSVLASTDTQYF. The CDR3 DNA follows: TGTGCCAGCCTCTCGGTTCTCGCTAGCACAGATACGCAGTATTTT. The chain links TRBV2 to TRBJ2-3; D unclear. V was cut by 8 bases and J by 0 bases, with 15 bases left in between. The V gene's germline CDR1 is SNHLY and CDR2 FYNNEI. The CDR3 length is 15 residues.

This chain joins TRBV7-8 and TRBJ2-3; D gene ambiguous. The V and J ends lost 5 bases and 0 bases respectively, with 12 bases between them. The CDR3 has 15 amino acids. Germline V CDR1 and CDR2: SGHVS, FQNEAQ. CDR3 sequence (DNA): TGTGCCAGCAGCCCCCCCAGGCTGAGCACAGATACGCAGTATTTT. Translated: CASSPPRLSTDTQYF.

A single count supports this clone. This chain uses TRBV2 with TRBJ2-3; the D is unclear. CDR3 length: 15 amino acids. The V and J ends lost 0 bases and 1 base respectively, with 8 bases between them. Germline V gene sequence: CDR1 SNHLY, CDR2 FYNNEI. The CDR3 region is CASSEAGRRTDTQYF. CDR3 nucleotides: TGTGCCAGCAGTGAAGCCGGCAGACGCACAGATACGCAGTATTTT.

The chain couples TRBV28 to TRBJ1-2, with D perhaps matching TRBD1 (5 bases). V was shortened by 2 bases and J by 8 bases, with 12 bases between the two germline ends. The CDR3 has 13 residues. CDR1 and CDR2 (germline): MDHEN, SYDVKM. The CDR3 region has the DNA TGTGCCAGCAGTTTAGGGGGAGTGTTGGGCTACACCTTC. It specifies CASSLGGVLGYTF.

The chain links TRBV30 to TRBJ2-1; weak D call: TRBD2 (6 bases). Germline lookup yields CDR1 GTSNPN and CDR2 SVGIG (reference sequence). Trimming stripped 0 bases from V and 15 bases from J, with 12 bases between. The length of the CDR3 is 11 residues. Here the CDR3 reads CAWSVGGIPFF. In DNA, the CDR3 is TGTGCCTGGAGTGTAGGAGGGATACCGTTCTTC. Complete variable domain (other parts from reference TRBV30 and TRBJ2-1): SQTIHQWPATLVQPVGSPLSLECTVEGTSNPNLYWYRQAAGRGLQLLFYSVGIGQISSEVPQNLSASRPQDRQFILSSKKLLLSDSGFYLCAWSVGGIPFFGPGTRLTVL.